The 21 T cell receptor beta chains below were found in one sample sequenced in a study of OX40 agonist ivuxolimab in advanced cancers. Sequenced by immunoSEQ multiplex PCR; TCRdb stores in-frame clones only, minus some. This sample yields tens of thousands of clones, of which about nine tenths are seen a single time; 3.6% belongs to the top ten. The sample was CD4+ or CD8+ T cells sorted from blood, taken in a trial of the OX40 agonist ivuxolimab. These receptors all come from an adult with an advanced solid tumor such as melanoma, head and neck, liver or kidney cancer.

The rearrangement uses TRBV27 and TRBJ2-3; D unresolved. The length of the CDR3 is 16 residues. Germline values: CDR1 MNHEY, CDR2 SMNVEV (reference sequence). V was clipped by 8 bases and J by 1 base, with 19 bases between them. DNA for the CDR3: TGTGCCAGCTCCGCCGGGCAGAGGACGGGCACAGATACGCAGTATTTT. Encoded protein: CASSAGQRTGTDTQYF.

This clone is a singleton in its sample. V and J are TRBV7-8 and TRBJ1-1, with D possibly being TRBD1 (5 bases). Germline V gives CDR1 SGHVS, CDR2 FQNEAQ. The CDR3 loop spans 15 amino acids. V lost 5 bases and J 0 bases, leaving 13 bases between the germline ends. The CDR3 coding sequence is TGTGCCAGCAGCCCGGGACGTTCAATGAACACTGAAGCTTTCTTT. Its translation is CASSPGRSMNTEAFF.

This clone was found once. This chain joins TRBV5-4 and TRBJ2-1, with TRBD2 matching 10 bases. The CDR3 has 17 amino acids. Unmatched junction bases numbered 8, after V lost 4 bases and J lost 1 base. Germline CDR1 SGHNT, CDR2 YYREEE (reference sequence). DNA of the CDR3: TGTGCCAGCAGCGGGACTAGCGTCAGAGGATCCTACAATGAGCAGTTCTTC. Translation gives CASSGTSVRGSYNEQFF.

The table lists this clone with a count of one. The gene calls are TRBV5-8 and TRBJ2-7, with 13 bases matching TRBD2. Germline CDR1 reads SGHTS; CDR2 reads YDEGEE. The junction had 6 bases not matched to a gene; V was cut back by 0 bases and J by 0 bases. CDR3 length: 18 amino acids. The DNA of the CDR3 is TGTGCCAGCAGCTTGGCCTGGACTAGCGGGGGCTACTCCTACGAGCAGTACTTC. It is translated as CASSLAWTSGGYSYEQYF.

The chain has TRBV2 and TRBJ1-2; D is undetermined. The CDR3 runs to 13 residues. The V end lost 7 bases, the J end lost 8 bases, and 17 bases lay between the germline ends. Germline-derived CDR1 and CDR2 are SNHLY and FYNNEI. This CDR3 is CASTETSGGGYTF. In DNA form, the CDR3 reads TGTGCCAGCACTGAGACATCCGGAGGCGGCTACACCTTC.

The gene calls are TRBV28 and TRBJ2-5; weak D call: TRBD1 (6 bases). Looked up from germline, CDR1 is MDHEN and CDR2 is SYDVKM. V lost 6 bases to trimming and J lost 4 bases, with 24 bases between them. The CDR3 has 17 amino acids. As DNA, the CDR3 is TGTGCCAGCAGCGCTTTACACGTACCGGGACAAAGAGAGACCCAGTACTTC. Its protein product is CASSALHVPGQRETQYF.

This clone was picked up one time. This chain uses TRBV9 with TRBJ2-1, with D perhaps matching TRBD1 (6 bases). V was pared by 3 bases and J by 4 bases, with 8 bases between. Germline V gene data show CDR1 as SGDLS and CDR2 as YYNGEE. The CDR3 covers 13 residues. The CDR3 DNA is TGTGCCAGCAGCGGGACAGAATACAATGAGCAGTTCTTC. It specifies CASSGTEYNEQFF.

This sequence joins TRBV20-1 and TRBJ1-1; D gene unclear. CDR1 DFQATT and CDR2 SNEGSKA come from the germline V gene (reference sequence). The V gene lost 7 bases and the J gene lost 1 base, with 7 bases spanning the gap. The CDR3 is 11 amino acids. The CDR3 is CSVPKNTEAFF. CDR3 coding DNA: TGCAGTGTCCCGAAGAACACTGAAGCTTTCTTT.

The V and J genes are TRBV5-4 and TRBJ2-5, with 9 bases fitting TRBD2. This CDR3 region has 15 residues. CDR1 SGHNT and CDR2 YYREEE come from the germline V gene (reference sequence). V shed 1 base, J shed 2 bases, and the junction held 3 bases outside the gene matches. The CDR3 coding sequence is TGTGCCAGCAGCTTGCAGCGGGGGGTGCAAGAGACCCAGTACTTC. It yields the protein CASSLQRGVQETQYF.

The chain uses TRBV11-2 and TRBJ1-6; 7 bases are shared with TRBD1. CDR3 length: 15 residues. The J segment lost 7 bases and the V segment lost 3 bases, leaving 6 bases of the junction unmatched. Looked up from germline, CDR1 is SGHAT and CDR2 is FQNNGV. The chain's CDR3 is CASSLATGWNSPLHF. CDR3 coding DNA: TGTGCCAGCAGCTTGGCGACAGGGTGGAATTCACCCCTCCACTTT. The whole variable domain, remainder taken from reference TRBV11-2 and TRBJ1-6, is EAGVAQSPRYKIIEKRQSVAFWCNPISGHATLYWYQQILGQGPKLLIQFQNNGVVDDSQLPKDRFSAERLKGVDSTLKIQPAKLEDSAVYLCASSLATGWNSPLHFGNGTRLTVT.

V gene TRBV6-1 combines with J gene TRBJ2-3, with D possibly being TRBD2 (6 bases). V was pared by 4 bases and J by 4 bases, with 9 bases between. The CDR3 loop spans 13 amino acids. CDR1 and CDR2 (germline): MNHNS, SASEGT. The CDR3 bases are TGTGCCAGCAGTGGGCTAGCGCCAGATACGCAGTATTTT. This encodes CASSGLAPDTQYF.

Only one count was recorded for this clone. This sequence joins TRBV29-1 and TRBJ1-1; D remains unclear. Germline V gene lookup returns CDR1 SQVTM and CDR2 ANQGSEA. Trimming shortened V by 4 bases and J by 1 base, and 10 bases separated the two germline ends. CDR3 length equals 13 residues. The CDR3 spells CSVGVHTNTEAFF. Here the CDR3 DNA reads TGCAGCGTTGGGGTGCACACGAACACTGAAGCTTTCTTT.

The chain recombines TRBV6-1 with TRBJ2-1; TRBD2 aligns across 14 bases. The CDR3 consists of 15 residues. With 7 bases clipped from V and 7 bases from J, the junction kept 6 bases outside the gene matches. The V gene's germline CDR1 is MNHNS and CDR2 SASEGT. Here the CDR3 reads CASIGLAGGGNEQFF. Written as DNA, the CDR3 is TGTGCCAGCATCGGACTAGCGGGGGGCGGGAATGAGCAGTTCTTC.

V and J are TRBV28 and TRBJ2-3, with D perhaps given as TRBD1 or TRBD2 (5 bases each). The CDR3 runs to 13 residues. Germline CDR1 reads MDHEN; CDR2 reads SYDVKM. V was clipped by 6 bases and J by 1 base, with 8 bases between them. CDR3 in amino acids: CASRGVGTDTQYF. CDR3 sequence (DNA): TGTGCCAGCAGGGGGGTTGGCACAGATACGCAGTATTTT.

This clone counts as medium-sized. The gene calls are TRBV18 and TRBJ2-1, with 7 bases matching TRBD2. The CDR3 length is 15 residues. The trim removed 4 bases at V and 4 bases at J, leaving 7 bases unmatched. CDR1 is KGHSH and CDR2 is LQKENI in the germline V gene. As DNA, the CDR3 is TGTGCCAGCTCACAACGGGACTACCAATACAATGAGCAGTTCTTC. It specifies CASSQRDYQYNEQFF. Complete variable domain (other parts from reference TRBV18 and TRBJ2-1): NAGVMQNPRHLVRRRGQEARLRCSPMKGHSHVYWYRQLPEEGLKFMVYLQKENIIDESGMPKERFSAEFPKEGPSILRIQQVVRGDSAAYFCASSQRDYQYNEQFFGPGTRLTVL.

The chain uses TRBV15 and TRBJ1-2, with TRBD1 matching 7 bases. The CDR3 is 17 residues long. V trimming: 1 base; J trimming: 1 base; junction bases outside the gene matches: 9. Germline V gene lookup returns CDR1 LNHNV and CDR2 YYDKDF (reference sequence). CDR3 protein: CATSRATGMTVNYGYTF. The CDR3 region has the DNA TGTGCCACCAGCAGAGCGACAGGGATGACCGTTAACTATGGCTACACCTTC. The full variable domain, with the rest looked up from reference TRBV15 and TRBJ1-2, is DAMVIQNPRYQVTQFGKPVTLSCSQTLNHNVMYWYQQKSSQAPKLLFHYYDKDFNNEADTPDNFQSRRPNTSFCFLDIRSPGLGDTAMYLCATSRATGMTVNYGYTFGSGTRLTVV.

The genes are TRBV28 and TRBJ1-2; D unclear. Germline loops: CDR1 MDHEN, CDR2 SYDVKM. The CDR3 extends over 14 amino acids. V lost 3 bases, J lost 5 bases, and 13 bases lay in between. In nucleotides, the CDR3 is TGTGCCAGCAGTTTCACCCGGGCGGAATATGGCTACACCTTC. Its translation is CASSFTRAEYGYTF.

The chain recombines TRBV5-5 with TRBJ2-5; 10 bases match TRBD1. V shed 2 bases and J 5 bases; nucleotides not matched to a gene: 6. The CDR3 is 15 amino acids. Germline loops: CDR1 SGHKS, CDR2 YYEKEE (reference sequence). The CDR3 bases are TGTGCCAGCAGCTTCAGGGACAGGGGAAGGGAGACCCAGTACTTC. As protein: CASSFRDRGRETQYF.

The chain uses TRBV7-6 and TRBJ1-1; 9 bases fit TRBD1. The CDR3 extends over 14 amino acids. Germline loops: CDR1 SGHVS, CDR2 FNYEAQ. V dropped 5 bases and J dropped 3; count of bases not matched to a gene: 4. CDR3 coding DNA: TGTGCCAGCAGCACCGGACAGGGGTACACTGAAGCTTTCTTT. This encodes CASSTGQGYTEAFF.

This chain joins TRBV7-9 and TRBJ1-5; weak D call: TRBD1 (5 bases). CDR3 length: 16 amino acids. Germline lookup yields CDR1 SEHNR and CDR2 FQNEAQ (reference sequence). The V gene lost 1 base and the J gene lost 5 bases, with 15 bases spanning the gap. In DNA, the CDR3 is TGTGCCAGCAGCTTAGTGGGGCCCCGGGGGGATCAGCCCCAGCATTTT. Its translation is CASSLVGPRGDQPQHF.

The table lists this clone with a few counts. The V and J genes are TRBV14 and TRBJ1-1; D call uncertain. V lost 0 bases and J lost 1, with 12 bases in between. The CDR3 has 16 amino acids. CDR1 is SGHDN and CDR2 is FVKESK in the germline V gene. CDR3: CASSQDILVGNTEAFF. CDR3 nucleotide sequence: TGTGCCAGCAGCCAAGACATATTGGTGGGGAACACTGAAGCTTTCTTT.